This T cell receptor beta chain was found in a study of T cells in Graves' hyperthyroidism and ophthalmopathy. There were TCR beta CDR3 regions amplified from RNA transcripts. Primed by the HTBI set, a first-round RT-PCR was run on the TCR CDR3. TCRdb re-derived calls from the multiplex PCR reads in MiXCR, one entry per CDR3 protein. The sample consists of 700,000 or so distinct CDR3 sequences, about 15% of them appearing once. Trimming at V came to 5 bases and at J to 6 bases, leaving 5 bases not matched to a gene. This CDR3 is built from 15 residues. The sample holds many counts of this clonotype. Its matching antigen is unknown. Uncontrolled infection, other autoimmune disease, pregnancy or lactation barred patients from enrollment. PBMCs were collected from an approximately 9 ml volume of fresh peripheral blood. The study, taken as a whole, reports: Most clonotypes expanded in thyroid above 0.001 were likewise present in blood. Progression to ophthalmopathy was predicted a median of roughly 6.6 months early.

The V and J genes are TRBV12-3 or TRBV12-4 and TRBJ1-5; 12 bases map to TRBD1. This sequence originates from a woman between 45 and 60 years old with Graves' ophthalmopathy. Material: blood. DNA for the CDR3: TGTGCCAGCAGTCCGGGACAGGGGGCCCTTCAGCCCCAGCATTTT. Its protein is CASSPGQGALQPQHF.